This TCR beta chain is from a study of CD8 T cells in Susac syndrome. Study conclusions and caveats: An acknowledgment was made by the study that its TCR sequencing and HLA analysis involved relatively few individuals.

Deletions cut 1 base from V and 3 bases from J, with 16 bases between. There are 16 residues in the CDR3. CDR1 SQVTM and CDR2 ANQGSEA come from the germline V gene. Random hexamers were used to reverse transcribe roughly 0.45 to 1 ug of RNA. Multiplex immunoSEQ PCR targeted 54 Vbeta and 13 Jbeta TCR beta segments. TCRdb recomputed calls from the immunoSEQ multiplex PCR reads with MiXCR, one row per CDR3 protein. There are around 300,000 distinct CDR3 sequences in the sample; 70% to 90% occur only once, and around 0.21% lies in the top ten. TCR beta sequencing covered blood CD8+ and CD4+ T cells. FACS enriched CD8+ TEMRA cells, while bulk CD8+ and CD4+ were negatively isolated. On this clonotype itself: The antigen is not known.

The sequenced sample was CD8+ T cells from PBMCs. The clonotype originates from a human donor with multiple sclerosis. J is TRBJ2-1 and V is TRBV29-1, with a weak D call TRBD1 (6 bases). The CDR3 sequence: CSVEARHGTLYNEQFF. CDR3 in DNA: TGCAGCGTTGAAGCTCGGCACGGGACACTCTACAATGAGCAGTTCTTC.